The sequence of this T cell receptor beta chain was determined in a study of cytotoxic CD8 clonotypes in ibrutinib-treated CLL. General study findings and limits: Starting clonality was above that of age-matched healthy donors and tracked circulating CD8+ T-cell counts.

Assay used: immunoSEQ multiplex PCR; TCRdb lists only in-frame clones, some missing. Among around 70,000 clones, roughly 85% were seen once, and the ten largest hold around 36%. There are 16 residues in the CDR3. The TCR beta libraries used about 2 micrograms of genomic DNA that came from cryopreserved PBMCs. Points on this clone: Antigen unknown.

Specimen: PBMCs, collected after 24 months of ibrutinib treatment. The TCR originated in a human donor with chronic lymphocytic leukemia. V usage is TRBV21-1 and J usage is TRBJ2-1; the listed D gene, TRBD2, was not tested against the DNA. TRBV21-1 corresponds to a pseudogene. CDR3 protein: CASSKEPGPLRGEQFF. The CDR3 bases are TGTGCCAGCAGCAAAGAACCCGGCCCCCTAAGAGGGGAGCAGTTCTTC.